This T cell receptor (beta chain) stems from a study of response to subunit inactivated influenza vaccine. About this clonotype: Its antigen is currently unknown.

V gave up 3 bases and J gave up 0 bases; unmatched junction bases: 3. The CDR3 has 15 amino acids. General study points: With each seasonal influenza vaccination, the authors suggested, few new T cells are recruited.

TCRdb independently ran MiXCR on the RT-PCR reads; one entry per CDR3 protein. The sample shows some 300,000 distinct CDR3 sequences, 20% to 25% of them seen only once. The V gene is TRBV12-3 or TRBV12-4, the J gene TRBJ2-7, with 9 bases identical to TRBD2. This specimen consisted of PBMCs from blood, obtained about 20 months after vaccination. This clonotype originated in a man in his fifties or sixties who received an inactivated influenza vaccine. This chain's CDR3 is CASSLTSGISYEQYF. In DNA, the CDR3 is TGTGCCAGCAGTTTGACTAGCGGAATCTCCTACGAGCAGTACTTC.